A selection of T cell receptor beta chains follows, all from one sample in a study of read filtering for tumor transcriptome and immune sequencing. TCRdb processed the reads anew with MiXCR; each CDR3 protein has one entry. The data show 75,000 to 95,000 distinct CDR3 sequences, around an eighth seen once. The sample taken for sequencing was a population of CD138-negative cells sorted from bone marrow. These receptors came from a donor aged 40 or over with multiple myeloma. CDR3s include the opening cysteine and the closing phenylalanine or tryptophan. The D gene is left open where the match is weak. Size is omitted from some rows. Given values are once, few, many or a class for expanded clones.

v_call	clone_size	j_call	d_call	cdr3_nt	cdr3_aa
TRBV29-1	-	TRBJ2-1	TRBD2	TGCAGCACCCTCCAGGGCGGGAGTGGAAATGAGCAGTTCTTC	CSTLQGGSGNEQFF
TRBV5-1	many	TRBJ2-6	-	TGCGCCAGCAGCTTTACCGTCCCTGGGGCCAACGTCCTGACTTTC	CASSFTVPGANVLTF
TRBV5-1	many	TRBJ2-7	-	TGCGCCAGCAGCTTGGCGGGGTTAGACGAGCAGTACTTC	CASSLAGLDEQYF
TRBV6-2/TRBV6-3	many	TRBJ2-7	TRBD1	TGTGCCAGCAGTTACTTGGGACAGGGAGACTACGAGCAGTACTTC	CASSYLGQGDYEQYF
TRBV19	-	TRBJ2-6	-	TGTGCCAGTAGTACGGGGGAAGCGTGGGGGGCCAACGTCCTGACTTTC	CASSTGEAWGANVLTF
TRBV20-1	-	TRBJ2-2	-	TGCAGTGCTAGAGGCACAGGGGCGGGAACCGGGGAGCTGTTTTTT	CSARGTGAGTGELFF
TRBV7-8	many	TRBJ2-1	TRBD1	TGTGCCAGCAGCTCGACAGGGACCTACAATGAGCAGTTCTTC	CASSSTGTYNEQFF
TRBV29-1	-	TRBJ2-5	-	TGCAGCATCCGACAGGCGGAGACCCAGTACTTC	CSIRQAETQYF
TRBV6-2/TRBV6-3	many	TRBJ2-7	-	TGTGCCAGCAGTGCACAGGGTCTCTACGAGCAGTACTTC	CASSAQGLYEQYF
TRBV5-1	medium-sized	TRBJ2-1	-	TGCGCCAGCAGCTTAACCGGGACCACTAATGAGCAGTTCTTC	CASSLTGTTNEQFF
TRBV5-1	many	TRBJ2-2	TRBD2	TGCGCCAGCAGCTTGAGCCTAGCGGACACCGGGGAGCTGTTTTTT	CASSLSLADTGELFF
TRBV7-8	-	TRBJ2-6	-	TGTGCCAGCAGCCCACAAACAGGTCGCCCTTCCCGGGCCAACGTCCTGACTTTC	CASSPQTGRPSRANVLTF
TRBV7-9	many	TRBJ1-5	-	TGTGCCAGCAGCTTAACAGGAACCAATCAGCCCCAGCATTTT	CASSLTGTNQPQHF
TRBV29-1	many	TRBJ2-1	-	TGCAGCGTCGCCTACGACAGGACCAGCGAGGCTAAGTTCTTC	CSVAYDRTSEAKFF
TRBV29-1	many	TRBJ2-4	-	TGCAGCGTTGAAGTGTCGGGAAACATTCAGTACTTC	CSVEVSGNIQYF
TRBV9	-	TRBJ1-1	-	TGTGCCAGCAGCGTATCGGGGCAGGTGGTGACTGAAGCTTTCTTT	CASSVSGQVVTEAFF
TRBV28	many	TRBJ2-6	-	TGTGCCAGCAGTTCTAGCGACAGCTCTGGGGCCAACGTCCTGACTTTC	CASSSSDSSGANVLTF
TRBV5-1	many	TRBJ1-1	-	TGCGCCAGCAGCTTGGCCGGGACACCCGACACTGAAGCTTTCTTT	CASSLAGTPDTEAFF
TRBV9	many	TRBJ2-5	TRBD2	TGTGCCAGCAGCGAGGGAGCTAGCGGGACGGTGGGAGAGACCCAGTACTTC	CASSEGASGTVGETQYF
TRBV9	many	TRBJ2-4	-	TGTGCCAGCAGCGTAACCGACGACCGAAACATTCAGTACTTC	CASSVTDDRNIQYF
TRBV5-1	few	TRBJ2-1	-	TGCGCCAGCACCGTGGGGGGTAGGCCGAGTGAGGAGCAGTTCTTC	CASTVGGRPSEEQFF
TRBV27	many	TRBJ2-5	-	TGTGCCAGCAGTGGGCATGTAGAAGAGACCCAGTACTTC	CASSGHVEETQYF
TRBV18	-	TRBJ2-4	TRBD1	TGTGCCAGCTCACCTCGGGACAGCCGTGGGCAGTACTTC	CASSPRDSRGQYF
TRBV4-1	many	TRBJ2-1	TRBD1	TGCGCCAGCAGCGAATTGGGACAGGGTGTGAATGAGCAGTTCTTC	CASSELGQGVNEQFF
TRBV9	many	TRBJ1-1	-	TGTGCCAGCAGCGAGAATACAGGGAACACTGAAGCTTTCTTT	CASSENTGNTEAFF
TRBV7-8	many	TRBJ2-2	TRBD1	TGTGCCAGCTCCATTCGGGACAGAAGTAGCGCCGGGGAGCTGTTTTTT	CASSIRDRSSAGELFF
TRBV29-1	many	TRBJ2-7	-	TGCAGCGTTGCTACTCCGTGGGACGAGCAGTACTTC	CSVATPWDEQYF
TRBV19	many	TRBJ2-1	-	TGTTCCTCCAGTAAACGAGCAGATAGCTCCTACAATGAGCAGTTCTTC	CSSSKRADSSYNEQFF
TRBV28	many	TRBJ2-7	TRBD1	TGTGCCAGCAGTTTAGGGGGACAGGGTCACTACGAGCAGTACTTC	CASSLGGQGHYEQYF
TRBV29-1	many	TRBJ1-4	TRBD1	TGCAGCGTTGACCGTGGGACAGGGGACGAAAAACGGTTTTTT	CSVDRGTGDEKRFF
TRBV28	many	TRBJ2-2	-	TGTGCCAGCAGTCCATGGCGGCTAGCAGGGACCGGGGAGCTGTTTTTT	CASSPWRLAGTGELFF